Listed here is a single TCR beta chain. The sample belongs to a study of blood T cell repertoires in COVID-19. CDR1 SGHAT and CDR2 FQNNGV come from the germline V gene. This CDR3 is 12 amino acids long. With 1 base removed from V and 6 bases from J, the gap between germline ends came to 6 bases. Methods used by the authors: Reference gene primer amplification gave nucleated cell count estimates. Sequencing was performed with immunoSEQ multiplex PCR; in TCRdb, only in-frame clones are kept and a portion is missing. Clonal size and the V and J genes are those of that table, whereas D and trimming came from the DNA. Of about 210,000 clones detected, about 89% appear once; the ten largest clones hold about 5%.

The sample comprised peripheral blood. The chain employs TRBV11-2 and TRBJ1-2; D call uncertain. The receptor's source is a woman aged 40-49 years with acute or convalescent COVID-19. The CDR3 region has the DNA TGTGCCAGCAGCTTAGCCGGGGATGGCTACACCTTC. Residues: CASSLAGDGYTF.